A selection of T cell receptor beta chains follows, all from one sample in a study of T cell repertoires in cytomegalovirus infection. Via MiXCR, TCRdb re-called the reads, giving one row per CDR3 protein. The table shows about 140,000 distinct CDR3 sequences, with 5.5% to 8% occurring only once. Sequenced sample: PBMCs. These receptors were obtained from a human donor in good health (CMV status not recorded). Some clones in this sample may be carry-over from other donors' samples. The CDR3 runs from the conserved cysteine through the conserved F or W.

J: TRBJ2-5; V: TRBV7-2; CDR3: CASSGGNRNQETQYF
J: TRBJ2-7; V: TRBV5-4; CDR3: CASSFRTNDDEQYF
J: TRBJ1-5; V: TRBV5-5; CDR3: CASSSTRPDVDGNQPQHF
J: TRBJ1-5; V: TRBV7-2; CDR3: CASSLSRDQPQHF
J: TRBJ2-5; V: TRBV19; CDR3: CASSTRTSGQETQYF
J: TRBJ2-7; V: TRBV29-1; CDR3: CSVEVGQRLGF
J: TRBJ2-5; V: TRBV20-1; CDR3: CSADQTGGEETQYF
J: TRBJ2-5; V: TRBV2; CDR3: CASSPQGPGQETQYF
J: TRBJ1-1; V: TRBV27; CDR3: CASSHRGPLALNTEAFF
J: TRBJ2-2; V: TRBV20-1; CDR3: CSARRTGAYTGELFF
J: TRBJ2-1; V: TRBV5-1; CDR3: CASSLVGDEQFF
J: TRBJ2-7; V: TRBV5-6; CDR3: CASSLARSPYEQYF
J: TRBJ1-4; V: TRBV7-2; CDR3: CASSLDTGGEKLFF
J: TRBJ1-5; V: TRBV6-2/TRBV6-3; CDR3: CASSYSPGGVQPQHF
J: TRBJ2-1; V: TRBV28; CDR3: CATKIWGEINEQFF
J: TRBJ1-3; V: TRBV7-2; CDR3: CASRPPPTGRPGNTIYF
J: TRBJ2-5; V: TRBV20-1; CDR3: CSASRGRGRFQETQYF
J: TRBJ1-1; V: TRBV7-2; CDR3: CASSPFGNAEAFF
J: TRBJ1-5; V: TRBV2; CDR3: CASSENRVNNQPQHF
J: TRBJ2-2; V: TRBV19; CDR3: CATRRHRVTGELFF
J: TRBJ2-1; V: TRBV20-1; CDR3: CSATPGQGSYNEQFF
J: TRBJ2-7; V: TRBV4-3; CDR3: CASSQEPPDDRPNSYEQYF
J: TRBJ2-1; V: TRBV7-6; CDR3: CASSPQLAGGPNEQFF
J: TRBJ2-1; V: TRBV3-1; CDR3: CASSPLEGRYGEQFF
J: TRBJ1-5; V: TRBV12-3/TRBV12-4; CDR3: CASSGTGLNQPQHF
J: TRBJ2-5; V: TRBV20-1; CDR3: CSASVGLGEETQYF
J: TRBJ2-3; V: TRBV11-2; CDR3: CASSYSTSGARTDTQYF
J: TRBJ1-2; V: TRBV29-1; CDR3: CSVGTSPDPNYGYTF
J: TRBJ1-4; V: TRBV7-2; CDR3: CASRSPATNEKLFF
J: TRBJ1-4; V: TRBV9; CDR3: CASSVVGRKDEKLFF
J: TRBJ1-2; V: TRBV4-1; CDR3: CASGRTEGNYGYTF
J: TRBJ2-3; V: TRBV7-3; CDR3: CASSLGRRGADTQYF
J: TRBJ2-5; V: TRBV4-2; CDR3: CASSQEGYQETQYF
J: TRBJ1-1; V: TRBV12-3/TRBV12-4; CDR3: CASSFSGINTEAFF
J: TRBJ2-3; V: TRBV12-3/TRBV12-4; CDR3: CASSPRTSGGKDTQYF
J: TRBJ1-2; V: TRBV6-6; CDR3: CAAQGGTSGYTF
J: TRBJ2-3; V: TRBV2; CDR3: CASSEYGGPDTQYF
J: TRBJ2-3; V: TRBV12-3/TRBV12-4; CDR3: CASSAAGVLDTQYF
J: TRBJ1-5; V: TRBV15; CDR3: CATSRDGVTRPQHF
J: TRBJ2-1; V: TRBV11-2; CDR3: CASSNPMARDEQFF
J: TRBJ2-5; V: TRBV12-3/TRBV12-4; CDR3: CASRPQDPQETQYF
J: TRBJ1-5; V: TRBV12-3/TRBV12-4; CDR3: CASSLEGDGSQHF
J: TRBJ2-3; V: TRBV19; CDR3: CASSDLRGGLADTQYF
J: TRBJ1-1; V: TRBV13; CDR3: CASSEEGQPNTEAFF
J: TRBJ2-2; V: TRBV12-3/TRBV12-4; CDR3: CASSSLAGGLYDTGELFF
J: TRBJ1-5; V: TRBV7-2; CDR3: CASSLVAPNQPQHF
J: TRBJ2-3; V: TRBV2; CDR3: CASSRDPAADTQYF
J: TRBJ2-5; V: TRBV12-3/TRBV12-4; CDR3: CASTLLGGSGTQYF
J: TRBJ1-2; V: TRBV11-2; CDR3: CASSNEARARGYTF
J: TRBJ1-1; V: TRBV19; CDR3: CASSRVTGGFTEAFF